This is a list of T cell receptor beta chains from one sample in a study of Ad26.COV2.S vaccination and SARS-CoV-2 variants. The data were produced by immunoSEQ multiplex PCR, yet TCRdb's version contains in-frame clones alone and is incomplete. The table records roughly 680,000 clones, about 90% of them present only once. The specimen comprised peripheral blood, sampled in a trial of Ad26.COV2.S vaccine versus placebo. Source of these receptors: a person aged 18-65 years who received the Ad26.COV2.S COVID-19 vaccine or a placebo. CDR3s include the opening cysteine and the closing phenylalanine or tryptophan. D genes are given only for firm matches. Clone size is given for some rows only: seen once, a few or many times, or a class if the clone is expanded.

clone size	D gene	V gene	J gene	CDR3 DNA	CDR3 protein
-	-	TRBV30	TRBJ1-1	TGTGCCTGGAGCCAATGGCAGAACACTGAAGCTTTCTTT	CAWSQWQNTEAFF
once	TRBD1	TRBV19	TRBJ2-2	TGTGCCAGTAGTAACAGGGGAACGAACACCGGGGAGCTGTTTTTT	CASSNRGTNTGELFF
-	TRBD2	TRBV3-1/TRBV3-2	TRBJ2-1	TGTGCCAGCAGCCCACTAGCGGGAGTAGGCAATGAGCAGTTCTTC	CASSPLAGVGNEQFF
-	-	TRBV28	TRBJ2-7	TGTGCCAGCAGTTTAAGGTACGAGCAGTACTTC	CASSLRYEQYF
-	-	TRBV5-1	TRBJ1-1	TGCGCCAGCAGATGGGTGGGCTTAAACACTGAAGCTTTCTTT	CASRWVGLNTEAFF
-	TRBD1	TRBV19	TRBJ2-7	TGTGCCACCACGCCGGGACAGGGGGCTGGGTACGAGCAGTACTTC	CATTPGQGAGYEQYF
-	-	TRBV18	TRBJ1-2	TGTGCCAGCTCACCACCTTGGGGTTATGGCTACACCTTC	CASSPPWGYGYTF
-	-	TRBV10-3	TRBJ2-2	TGTGCCTCCCGGGATTTGAACACCGGGGAGCTGTTTTTT	CASRDLNTGELFF
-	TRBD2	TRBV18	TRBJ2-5	TGTGCCAGCTCACTCTCCGCGGGGGGGGAGGCGAAGACCCAGTACTTC	CASSLSAGGEAKTQYF
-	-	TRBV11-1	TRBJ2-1	TGTGCCAGCACCCCACGGTCCAGGGGCCCTGAGCAGTTCTTC	CASTPRSRGPEQFF
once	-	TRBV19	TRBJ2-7	TGTGCCAGTAGCCCGACCTCTATATTCTACGAGCAGTACTTC	CASSPTSIFYEQYF
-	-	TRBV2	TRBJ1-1	TGTGCCAGCAGTGAGCCAGGGCGGGGAGAAACTGAAGCTTTCTTT	CASSEPGRGETEAFF
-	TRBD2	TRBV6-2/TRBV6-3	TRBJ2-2	TGTGCCAGCAGTTTTTACGGGACTAGCGGCGTTAGGGAGCTGTTTTTT	CASSFYGTSGVRELFF
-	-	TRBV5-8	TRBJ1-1	TGTGCCAGCAGCTACCTCGGTGAAGCTTTCTTT	CASSYLGEAFF
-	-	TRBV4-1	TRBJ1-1	TGCGCCAGCAGCCACCTGGGCCTGGGGAACACTGAAGCTTTCTTT	CASSHLGLGNTEAFF
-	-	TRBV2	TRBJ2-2	TGTGCCAGCAGTGAAATCGCACGAAACACCGGGGAGCTGTTTTTT	CASSEIARNTGELFF
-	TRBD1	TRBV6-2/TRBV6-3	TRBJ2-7	TGTGCCAGCAGTTTGGACAGGACCTACGAGCAGTACTTC	CASSLDRTYEQYF
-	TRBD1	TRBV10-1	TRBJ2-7	TGCGCCAGCAGTGAGTCGATTCTGGTTTTGGGATCCGGGACAGGTGGCTACGAGCAGTACTTC	CASSESILVLGSGTGGYEQYF
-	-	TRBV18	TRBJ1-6	TGTGCCAGCTCTCGAACCCAGGGGACCCATAATTCACCCCTCCACTTT	CASSRTQGTHNSPLHF
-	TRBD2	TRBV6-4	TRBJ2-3	TGTGCCAGCAGTACCGGGACTAGCCTAACAGATACGCAGTATTTT	CASSTGTSLTDTQYF
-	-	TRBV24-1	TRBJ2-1	TGTGCCACTCGACTAGGGCCTAGTGATGAGCAGTTCTTC	CATRLGPSDEQFF
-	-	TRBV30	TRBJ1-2	TGTGCCTGGACAACGTTGAATGGCTACACCTTC	CAWTTLNGYTF
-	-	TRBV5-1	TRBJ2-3	TGCGCCAGCCGGACGGCCGTTTTGGGAGATACGCAGTATTTT	CASRTAVLGDTQYF
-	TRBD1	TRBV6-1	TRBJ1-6	TGTGCCAGCAGTGCCCGGACAGGGACCGGTTCGGATTCACCCCTCCACTTT	CASSARTGTGSDSPLHF
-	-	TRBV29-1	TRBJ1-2	TGCAGCGCGTTGGAGGGAGGGACCGAATACTATGGCTACACCTTC	CSALEGGTEYYGYTF
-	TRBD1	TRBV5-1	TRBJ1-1	TGCGCCAGCAGCCTACAGGGGGCAGCTGAAGCTTTCTTT	CASSLQGAAEAFF
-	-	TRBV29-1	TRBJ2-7	TGCAGCGTCGGACAAATTCTTCGGGAAGGGCAGTACTTC	CSVGQILREGQYF
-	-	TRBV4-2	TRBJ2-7	TGTGCCAGCAGCCATGTAACCTCGGGCTTAGTTGCCCCCTACGAGCAGTACTTC	CASSHVTSGLVAPYEQYF
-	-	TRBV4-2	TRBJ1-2	TGTGCCAGCAGCCAAGTTGGGGTGGGCTATGGCTACACCTTC	CASSQVGVGYGYTF
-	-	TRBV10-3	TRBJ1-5	TGTGCCATCAGTGAACTGGGACCGGTCAGCAATCAGCCCCAGCATTTT	CAISELGPVSNQPQHF
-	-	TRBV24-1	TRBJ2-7	TGTGCCACCAGTGATTTGCATTCGGGACGGAGCTCCTACGAGCAGTACTTC	CATSDLHSGRSSYEQYF
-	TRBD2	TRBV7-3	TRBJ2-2	TGTGCCAGCAGCCGCCCAGGCGGGGGGCCCGACACCGGGGAGCTGTTTTTT	CASSRPGGGPDTGELFF
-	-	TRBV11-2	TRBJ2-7	TGTGCCAGCAGCTTAGCGGGGGGACAGAGCTACGAGCAGTACTTC	CASSLAGGQSYEQYF
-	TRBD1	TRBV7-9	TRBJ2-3	TGTGCCAGCAGCTTTTGGGGACAGGGCACAGATACGCAGTATTTT	CASSFWGQGTDTQYF
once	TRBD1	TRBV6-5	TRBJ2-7	TGTGCCAGCAACCTAAGACAGGGAACCTACGAGCAGTACTTC	CASNLRQGTYEQYF
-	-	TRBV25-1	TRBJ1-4	TGTGCCAGCAGTCCCCTGGGAGGCGTCACTAATGAAAAACTGTTTTTT	CASSPLGGVTNEKLFF
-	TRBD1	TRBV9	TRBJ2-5	TGTGCCAGCAGCGTCTCACAGGGGGAGACCCAGTACTTC	CASSVSQGETQYF
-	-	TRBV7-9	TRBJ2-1	TGTGCCAGCAGCTTAAGCGGGACAGATCGATTTTACAATGAGCAGTTCTTC	CASSLSGTDRFYNEQFF
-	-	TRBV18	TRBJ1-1	TGTGCCAGCTCACCCCTGACAGACTACGGGACTGAAGCTTTCTTT	CASSPLTDYGTEAFF
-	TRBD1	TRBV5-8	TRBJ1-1	TGTGCCAGCAGCTCGGGACAGCCGAACACTGAAGCTTTCTTT	CASSSGQPNTEAFF
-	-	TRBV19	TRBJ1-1	TGTGCCAGTCGTAGGGGTGGGGTCACTGAAGCTTTCTTT	CASRRGGVTEAFF
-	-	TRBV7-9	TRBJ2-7	TGTGCCAGCAGCTTACAGGGGTTGTCGGAAGAGCAGTACTTC	CASSLQGLSEEQYF
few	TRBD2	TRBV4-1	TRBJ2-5	TGCGCCAGCAGCCAAGAAGGGGCGGGGGGGAAAACAGAGACCCAGTACTTC	CASSQEGAGGKTETQYF
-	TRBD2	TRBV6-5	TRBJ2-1	TGTGCCAGCAGTTACTCGGGACTAGCCTACAATGAGCAGTTCTTC	CASSYSGLAYNEQFF
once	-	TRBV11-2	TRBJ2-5	TGTGCCAGCAGCCCACAGGGTTGGGAGACCCAGTACTTC	CASSPQGWETQYF
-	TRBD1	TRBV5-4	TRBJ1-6	TGTGCCAGCAGCCCCAAACAGGGGGCAAGTTCACCCCTCCACTTT	CASSPKQGASSPLHF
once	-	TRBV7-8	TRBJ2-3	TGTGCCAGCAGCTTAGACGGGGGTTCAAATACGCAGTATTTT	CASSLDGGSNTQYF
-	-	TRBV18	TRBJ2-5	TGTGCCAGCTCACTCGACAGTGTCCAAGAGACCCAGTACTTC	CASSLDSVQETQYF
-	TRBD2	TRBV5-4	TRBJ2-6	TGTGCCAGCAGCCAAGAAACCGGGACTAGCGGGTTAGGGGCCAACGTCCTGACTTTC	CASSQETGTSGLGANVLTF
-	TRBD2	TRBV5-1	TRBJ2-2	TGCGCCAGCAGCTTGGTGGGCGGACTAGCGAACACCGGGGAGCTGTTTTTT	CASSLVGGLANTGELFF